This T cell receptor (beta chain) was recorded in a study of spatial heterogeneity in lung cancer. Study observations and caveats: Mutation tallies in tumors tracked expanded intratumoral alpha and beta TCR counts.

The germline V and J ends were trimmed by 1 base and 6 bases, with 19 bases remaining between them. Looked up from germline, CDR1 is MNHNS and CDR2 is SASEGT. The CDR3 has 16 amino acids. Described time point: sample taken at primary tumor resection. No cells were sorted before sequencing. The whole RNA sequenced was extracted from tumor, nontumor lung or frozen PBMC. From the 5' RACE reads, TCRdb called clonotypes with MiXCR, one entry per CDR3 protein. The table shows 2,000 to 3,000 distinct CDR3 sequences, with 15% to 20% occurring only once. With respect to this clonotype: Its specificity is unknown.

V usage is TRBV6-1 and J usage is TRBJ2-7, with D perhaps TRBD1 (6 bases). The specimen comprised lung tumor tissue, sampled at surgery. The clonotype was recovered from a male donor with early-stage non-small cell lung cancer. The CDR3 region is CASSEVRGRGEREQYF. DNA of the CDR3: TGTGCCAGCAGTGAAGTTCGGGGCAGGGGTGAACGCGAGCAGTACTTC.